The rows below give T cell receptor beta chains drawn from one sample of a study of T cell responses to AZD1222 COVID-19 vaccine. Sequencing used immunoSEQ multiplex PCR; TCRdb keeps in-frame clones, though not all of them. The data hold 87,000 or so clones, with 90% observed a single time. The sequencing here drew on peripheral blood, taken on day 0 of AZD1222 vaccination. Source of these receptors: an adult in good health. CDR3s include the opening cysteine and the closing phenylalanine or tryptophan. The D gene is left open where the match is weak. For some rows the clone size is stated as once, few or many, or as a class when expanded; others skip it.

clone size,CDR3 length,D gene,V gene,J gene,CDR3 DNA,CDR3 protein
.,15,TRBD2,TRBV19,TRBJ2-7,TGTGCCAGTAGTCCAACTAGCGGCATCTCCTACGAGCAGTACTTC,CASSPTSGISYEQYF
.,15,TRBD1,TRBV6-5,TRBJ2-3,TGTGCCAGCAGCACCAGACAGGGGGCTACAGATACGCAGTATTTT,CASSTRQGATDTQYF
.,15,TRBD2,TRBV5-1,TRBJ2-7,TGCGCCAGCAGCCCCGGGACTAGCGGATACTACGAGCAGTACTTC,CASSPGTSGYYEQYF
.,14,TRBD2,TRBV9,TRBJ2-7,TGTGCCAGCAGCGGCGAGCGGGGGGGCCGCGAGCAGTACTTC,CASSGERGGREQYF
.,14,.,TRBV7-6,TRBJ2-7,TGTGCCAGCAGCTTAGCTCTCGCCGCCTACGAGCAGTACTTC,CASSLALAAYEQYF
.,13,.,TRBV4-1,TRBJ2-2,TGCGCCAGCACCCCAAGTATTTCCGGGGAGCTGTTTTTT,CASTPSISGELFF
.,14,.,TRBV12-5,TRBJ1-2,TGTGCTAGTGGCTTGGACGGTCTAGGTTATGGCTACACCTTC,CASGLDGLGYGYTF
.,17,.,TRBV4-3,TRBJ2-3,TGCGCCAGCAGCCCGGTTGATGGGCGGGGGCCATCCAATACGCAGTATTTT,CASSPVDGRGPSNTQYF
.,15,.,TRBV5-1,TRBJ2-1,TGCGCCAGCAGGTCCGAGCAATCCCCGTACAATGAGCAGTTCTTC,CASRSEQSPYNEQFF
.,14,.,TRBV30,TRBJ1-4,TGTGCCTGGAACCATGGGGGGTGGGGTGAAAAACTGTTTTTT,CAWNHGGWGEKLFF
once,13,.,TRBV27,TRBJ2-3,TGTGCCAGCAGCCGGGACTGGGACGATACGCAGTATTTT,CASSRDWDDTQYF
.,11,.,TRBV7-9,TRBJ1-1,TGTGCTAGCAGGCGACCCACTGAAGCTTTCTTT,CASRRPTEAFF
.,15,.,TRBV5-6,TRBJ2-7,TGTGCCAGCAGCTTCGTCGCGGCGGGGGCGGGCGAGCAGTACTTC,CASSFVAAGAGEQYF
.,16,.,TRBV25-1,TRBJ1-4,TGTGCCAGCGGACCTTGGAGTGGGGCAACTAATGAAAAACTGTTTTTT,CASGPWSGATNEKLFF
.,16,.,TRBV19,TRBJ2-2,TGTGCCAGTAGTATAGGAGGGTTTAGGTCCAACGGGGAGCTGTTTTTT,CASSIGGFRSNGELFF
.,15,TRBD1,TRBV7-9,TRBJ1-4,TGTGCCAGCAGCCCAGGGGGGCACAGTAATGAAAAACTGTTTTTT,CASSPGGHSNEKLFF